This is a list of T cell receptor beta chains from one sample in a study of cytomegalovirus exposure and HLA in healthy donors. Method: immunoSEQ multiplex PCR; TCRdb's copy keeps in-frame clones and lacks some. The sample has about 180,000 clones, roughly 77% seen once. The sample comprised PBMCs. The receptors derive from a woman aged 30 to 39 in good health and CMV-seronegative. Both conserved end residues are part of each CDR3.

>TRBV5-1
CAIQDRTNGAGELFF
>TRBV6-6
CASSYPGQGGTEAFF
>TRBV5-1
CASSFGFSYEQYF
>TRBV19
CASSIRGSGETQYF
>TRBV15
CATSRDTIWLEQYF
>TRBV29-1
CSGRVQGVYNEQFF
>TRBV7-2
CASSSTGNTIYF
>TRBV5-1
CASSLVGGDNQPQHF
>TRBV5-1
CASSLDGQGDEQYF
>TRBV5-1
CASSWSGQSNQPQHF
>TRBV10-2
CATQLQGNSGNTIYF
>TRBV10-3
CAISEGGGYRSPLHF
>TRBV7-9
CASSYRDRETEAFF
>TRBV5-1
CASSLDRGDTEAFF
>TRBV11-2
CASSRETAWLTGELFF
>TRBV5-4
CASSPGGGQETQYF
>TRBV5-4
CASSLAEGGAGAFAQYF
>TRBV14
CASSLQTGGTEAFF
>TRBV25-1
CASRTSGSTDTQYF
>TRBV15
CATSVGQLRANQPQHF
>TRBV19
CASSSLGQGFRAEAFF
>TRBV5-6
CASSLGGGLSYEQYF
>TRBV5-6
CASSFVGRASDEQYF
>TRBV5-4
CASSLAGGWAGGYTF
>TRBV2
CASSERAGTTPSPLHF
>TRBV4-3
CASSQGRTVYGYTF
>TRBV7-9
CASSADRGNTEAFF
>TRBV9
CASSEVSGSPLHF
>TRBV6-6
CASSIGTGVSNQPQHF
>TRBV6-1
CASSEWPTEAFF
>TRBV6-1
CASSERGGLNTEAFF
>TRBV6-1
CASQIALGTDTQYF
>TRBV5-1
CASRFTGGEAFF
>TRBV5-1
CASSLQGYGYTF
>TRBV7-3
CASRPRGLDTEAFF
>TRBV4-1
CASSQPGQGANIQYF
>TRBV6-1
CASSEALGLAGEDGELFF
>TRBV7-6
CASSSIQETQYF
>TRBV19
CASHIRGGDEKLFF
>TRBV2
CASSEESGGTQYF
>TRBV5-1
CASSQGPLAGGSTDTQYF
>TRBV6-5
CASSGTSGGYEQYF
>TRBV2
CASRRDITSGDEQFF
>TRBV27
CASSLAPYNSPLHF
>TRBV5-1
CAREVRGGPWYNEQFF
>TRBV21-1
CASSKVGDREYEQYF
>TRBV9
CASSSRVGTGVHTGELFF
>TRBV12-5
CASGSGQGQETQYF
>TRBV6-5
CASSHRGSGNQPQHF
>TRBV7-3
CASSLAPGDYGYTF
>TRBV5-6
CASSLAGGEQPQHF
>TRBV6-5
CASSYSAGGHTEAFF
>TRBV5-1
CASSPLRQANYGYTF
>TRBV7-2
CASSLVDSYQPQHF